Listed here is a single T cell receptor beta chain. Its antigen is currently unknown. Data came from immunoSEQ multiplex PCR; TCRdb stores just in-frame clones and leaves some out. In the table there are approximately 37,000 clones, roughly 93% of which are singletons. These data come from a study of graft-versus-host responses after intestinal transplantation. The study's findings and limits: There was an association between peak levels of circulating GvH clones and early post-transplant HvG declines.

The sample was PBMCs, taken around 730 days after intestinal transplantation. The receptor was derived from a human patient who received an intestinal transplant, so some T cells may come from the graft donor.

The CDR3 DNA reads TGTGCCAGCAGCTCACGTTCACTTAGTGAAGTGCGGAACGAGCAGTACTTC. It translates to CASSSRSLSEVRNEQYF. The chain is built from TRBV21-1 and TRBJ2-7; no check of the table's D call, TRBD2, against the DNA was made. TRBV21-1 is classified as a pseudogene. The CDR3 has 17 amino acids.